This TCR beta chain stems from a study of CD8+CD57+ T cells in acquired aplastic anemia. Study information: Sorted CD4+ and CD8+ cell DNA averaged about 3.5 ug. In CD4+ cells, healthy donors produced an average of around 11 million reads. Study results and limitations: In common between the patients and the controls were approximately 28 CD8+ CDR3 sequences.

Both TCR beta VDJ combination and CDR3 sequence profiling were carried out. Genomic DNA was the template for this profiling. TCRdb redid the calling of the reads with MiXCR, one entry per CDR3 protein. The data contain roughly 420,000 distinct CDR3 sequences, 55% to 70% of them singletons. This clonotype came up a few times. What it binds is unknown. The CDR3 covers 14 residues. V was trimmed by 0 bases and J by 3 bases, leaving 8 bases between them. Germline V lookup: CDR1 SNHLY, CDR2 FYNNEI. This TCR derives from a human donor in good health, serving as a control. Source material: sorted CD4+, CD8+, or CD8+CD57+ T cells (not recorded which) from PBMCs. The chain couples TRBV2 to TRBJ2-5, with D hard to call. The CDR3 sequence is CASSEAPRKETQYF. CDR3 nucleotide sequence: TGTGCCAGCAGTGAAGCGCCCAGAAAAGAGACCCAGTACTTC.